Below, 5 T cell receptor beta chains from the same sample are listed, as sequenced in a study of graft-versus-host responses after intestinal transplantation. The method was immunoSEQ multiplex PCR; TCRdb's version includes in-frame clones alone and lacks a portion of them. This sample yields some 39,000 clones, of which roughly 93% are seen a single time; 3.6% belongs to the top ten. Sample: PBMCs, taken almost 750 days after intestinal transplantation. The receptor source for this set is a human patient who received an intestinal transplant, so some T cells may come from the graft donor.

This clone appeared once. This sequence joins TRBV13 and TRBJ2-7; 10 bases map to TRBD1. After removal of 3 bases from V and 4 bases from J, the junction contained 9 bases not matched to a gene. The CDR3 spans 16 residues. Germline CDR1 reads PRHDT; CDR2 reads FYEKMQ (reference sequence). The CDR3 is CASSFSLDRGRYEQYF. The CDR3 DNA sequence: TGTGCCAGCAGCTTTAGCCTCGACAGGGGGCGGTACGAGCAGTACTTC.

The chain carries TRBV30 and TRBJ1-1; no clear D gene. This CDR3 region has 15 residues. Trimming stripped 5 bases from V and 4 bases from J, with 20 bases between. Germline CDR1 is GTSNPN and CDR2 is SVGIG (reference sequence). Here the CDR3 DNA reads TGTGCCTGGTCCCTCCTATTTTGGGTTCTCACTGAAGCTTTCTTT. As protein: CAWSLLFWVLTEAFF.

The V gene is TRBV18, the J gene TRBJ2-5; D gene unclear. The CDR3 spans 16 residues. V was trimmed by 0 bases and J by 8 bases, leaving 19 bases between them. Germline-derived CDR1 and CDR2 are KGHSH and LQKENI. In nucleotides, the CDR3 is TGTGCCAGCTCACCACCGCAAGCTTCAGGCCTACGAACCCAGTACTTC. Translation gives CASSPPQASGLRTQYF.

This clone was picked up one time. The gene calls are TRBV6-5 and TRBJ2-5; D ambiguous. The ends were cut back, 3 bases at V and 5 bases at J, with 13 bases in the middle. The CDR3 consists of 14 residues. The germline V gene has CDR1 MNHEY and CDR2 SVGAGI. The CDR3 protein is CASSYDFERETQYF. Here the CDR3 DNA reads TGTGCCAGCAGTTATGACTTCGAAAGGGAGACCCAGTACTTC.

The DNA for the CDR3 is TGTGCCAGCAGCGAGCGGGGGGGCCAAGATACGCAGTATTTT. Its protein is CASSERGGQDTQYF. The chain combines TRBV6-5 with TRBJ2-3; 10 bases fit TRBD2. Germline-derived CDR1 and CDR2 are MNHEY and SVGAGI. The CDR3 is 14 amino acids. Trimming removed 6 bases from V and 5 bases from J; junction bases left unmatched: 5.